The clone carrying this T cell receptor (beta chain) has a handful of counts. The antigen is not known. An end of the junction differs from the germline gene, which may be a read error. The authors made TCR beta cDNA from roughly 480 ng total RNA with a constant-region primer. The TCR beta library was amplified through three nested multiplex PCR rounds in a modified ARM-PCR procedure. For roughly 11 cycles apiece, the opening two PCR rounds ran with TRBV1-TRBV30 forward primers and a C-beta reverse primer. One entry per CDR3 protein, called by TCRdb with MiXCR from the multiplex PCR reads. Counted here are some 180,000 distinct CDR3 sequences, approximately 80% occurring once; the ten biggest clones make up 15% to 20%. The CDR3 is 14 residues long. The germline gives CDR1 GTSNPN, CDR2 SVGIG (reference sequence). Taking about 19-32 mg of unsorted bulk tissue, the authors co-extracted RNA and DNA. Patients in the cohort were treatment-naive and living with chronic HBV infection.

The sample is drawn from a study of tumor-infiltrating lymphocytes in primary liver carcinoma. Looking at the study overall: Staging placed the tumors at T1-T3 N0M0, and they measured about 4 to 10 cm across.

Study-wide points: A significantly higher top-250-clone fraction was recorded for tumors than for blood (p = 0.039). Present in all five tumor regions were only about 7.5-25% of the top clones.

The rearrangement joins TRBV30 to TRBJ2-3; 7 nucleotides align to TRBD2. The clonotype originates from a man aged 35-49 years with primary liver carcinoma and hepatitis B virus infection. Sequencing was carried out using tumor tissue from primary liver carcinoma. DNA for the CDR3: TGTGCCTCCGTCCTCACGGGAGGCACAGGTACGCAGTATTTT. The encoded protein is CASVLTGGTGTQYF.